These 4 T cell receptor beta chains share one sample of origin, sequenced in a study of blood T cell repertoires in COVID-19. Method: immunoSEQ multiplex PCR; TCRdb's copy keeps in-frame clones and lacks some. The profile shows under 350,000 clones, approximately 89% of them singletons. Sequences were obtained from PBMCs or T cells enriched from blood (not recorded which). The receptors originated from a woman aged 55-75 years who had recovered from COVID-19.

This chain's CDR3 is CASSEETGVGNQPQHF. For the CDR3, the DNA is TGTGCCAGCAGTGAGGAGACAGGGGTTGGAAATCAGCCCCAGCATTTT. The gene calls are TRBV6-1 and TRBJ1-5; 8 bases match TRBD1. V shed 3 bases, J shed 4 bases, and the junction held 8 bases outside the gene matches. Germline V gene sequence: CDR1 MNHNS, CDR2 SASEGT. CDR3 length: 16 residues.

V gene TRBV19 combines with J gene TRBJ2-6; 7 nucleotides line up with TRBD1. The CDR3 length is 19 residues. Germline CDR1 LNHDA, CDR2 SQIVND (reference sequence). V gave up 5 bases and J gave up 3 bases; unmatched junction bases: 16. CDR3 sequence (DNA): TGTGCCAGTAGTCCGGGACAGACTGAGATGTCCTTTGGGGCCAACGTCCTGACTTTC. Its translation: CASSPGQTEMSFGANVLTF.

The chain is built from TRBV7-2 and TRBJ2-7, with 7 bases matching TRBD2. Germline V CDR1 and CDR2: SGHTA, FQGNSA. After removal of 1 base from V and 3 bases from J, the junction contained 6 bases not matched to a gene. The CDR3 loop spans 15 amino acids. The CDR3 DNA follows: TGTGCCAGCAGCTTAGACGCTAGCGGAATCTACGAGCAGTACTTC. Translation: CASSLDASGIYEQYF.

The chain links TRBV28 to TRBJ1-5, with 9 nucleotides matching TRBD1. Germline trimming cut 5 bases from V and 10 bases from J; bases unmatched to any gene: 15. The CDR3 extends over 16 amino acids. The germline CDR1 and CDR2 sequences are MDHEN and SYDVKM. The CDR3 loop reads CASSAGGQGTIAPQHF. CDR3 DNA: TGTGCCAGCAGTGCCGGGGGACAGGGAACCATCGCACCCCAGCATTTT.